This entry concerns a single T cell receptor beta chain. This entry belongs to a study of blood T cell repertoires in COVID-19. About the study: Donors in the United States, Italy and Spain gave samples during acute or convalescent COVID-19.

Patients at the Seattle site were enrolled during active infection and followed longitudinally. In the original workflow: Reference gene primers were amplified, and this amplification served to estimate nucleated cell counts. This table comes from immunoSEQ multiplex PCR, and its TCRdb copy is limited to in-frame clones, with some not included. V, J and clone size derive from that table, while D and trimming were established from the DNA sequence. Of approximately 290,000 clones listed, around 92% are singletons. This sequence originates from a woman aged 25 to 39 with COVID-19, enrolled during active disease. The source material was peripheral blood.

The CDR3 spells CASSYLVAGADTQYF. The CDR3 nucleotides are TGTGCCAGCAGTTACCTAGTTGCAGGGGCGGATACGCAGTATTTT. The chain joins TRBV6-5 to TRBJ2-3, with D tentatively TRBD1 (6 bases). The CDR3 length is 15 residues. Germline-derived CDR1 and CDR2 are MNHEY and SVGAGI. Deletions cut 2 bases from V and 6 bases from J, with 15 bases between.